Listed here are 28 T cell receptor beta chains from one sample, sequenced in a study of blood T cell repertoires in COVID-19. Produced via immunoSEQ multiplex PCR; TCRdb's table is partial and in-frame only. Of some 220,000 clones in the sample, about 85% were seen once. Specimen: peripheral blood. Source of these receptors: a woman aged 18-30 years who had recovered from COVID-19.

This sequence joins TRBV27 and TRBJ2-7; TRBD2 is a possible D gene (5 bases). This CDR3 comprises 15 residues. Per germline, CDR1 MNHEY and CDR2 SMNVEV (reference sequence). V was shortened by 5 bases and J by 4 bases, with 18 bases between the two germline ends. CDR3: CASSLIPGSGYEQYF. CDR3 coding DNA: TGTGCCAGCAGTCTTATACCGGGGTCGGGGTACGAGCAGTACTTC.

The CDR3: CASSYLNRGDEAFF. CDR3 bases: TGTGCCAGCAGTTACCTTAACAGGGGAGATGAAGCTTTCTTT. The chain couples TRBV6-6 to TRBJ1-1; 7 bases map to TRBD1. CDR1 is MNHNY and CDR2 is SVGAGI in the germline V gene (reference sequence). This CDR3 comprises 14 residues. V dropped 2 bases and J dropped 7; count of bases not matched to a gene: 7.

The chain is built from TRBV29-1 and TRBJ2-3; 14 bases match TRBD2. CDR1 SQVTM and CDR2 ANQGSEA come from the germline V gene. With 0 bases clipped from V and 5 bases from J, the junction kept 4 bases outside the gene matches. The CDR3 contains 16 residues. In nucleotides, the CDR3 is TGCAGCGTTGAAGACGGGACTAGCGGGAGTCGAGATACGCAGTATTTT. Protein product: CSVEDGTSGSRDTQYF.

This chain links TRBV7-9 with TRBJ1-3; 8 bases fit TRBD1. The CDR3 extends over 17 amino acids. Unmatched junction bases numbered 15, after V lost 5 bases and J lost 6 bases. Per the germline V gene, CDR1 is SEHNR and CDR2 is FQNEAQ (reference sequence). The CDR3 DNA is TGTGCCAGCAGCCATAGGTCCTGGGACAGGAGAGTAAACACCATATATTTT. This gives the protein CASSHRSWDRRVNTIYF.

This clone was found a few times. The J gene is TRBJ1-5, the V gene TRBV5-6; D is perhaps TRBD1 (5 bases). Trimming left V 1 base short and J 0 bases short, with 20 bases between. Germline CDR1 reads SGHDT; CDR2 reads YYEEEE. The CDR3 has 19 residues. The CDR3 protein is CASSLSGHGPATSNQPQHF. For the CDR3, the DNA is TGTGCCAGCAGCTTGTCCGGACACGGACCAGCCACTAGCAATCAGCCCCAGCATTTT.

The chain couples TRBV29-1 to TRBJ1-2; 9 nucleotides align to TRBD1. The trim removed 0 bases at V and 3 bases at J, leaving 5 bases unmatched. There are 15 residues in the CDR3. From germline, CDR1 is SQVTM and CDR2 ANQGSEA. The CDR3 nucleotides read TGCAGCGTTGAAGAGCTAACAGGGGGCTACTATGGCTACACCTTC. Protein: CSVEELTGGYYGYTF.

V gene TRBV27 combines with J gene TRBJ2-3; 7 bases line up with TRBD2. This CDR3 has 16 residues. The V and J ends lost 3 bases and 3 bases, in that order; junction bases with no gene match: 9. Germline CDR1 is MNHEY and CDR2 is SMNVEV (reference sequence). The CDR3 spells CASSFRRGRGTDTQYF. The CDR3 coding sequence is TGTGCCAGCAGTTTTAGGCGCGGGAGAGGGACAGATACGCAGTATTTT.

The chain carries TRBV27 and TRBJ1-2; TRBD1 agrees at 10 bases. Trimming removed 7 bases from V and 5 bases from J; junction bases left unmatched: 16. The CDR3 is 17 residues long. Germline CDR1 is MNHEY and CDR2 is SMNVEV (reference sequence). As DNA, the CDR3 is TGTGCCAGCACCAAGACGCGACAGGGGGCATTATGGTATGGCTACACCTTC. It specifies CASTKTRQGALWYGYTF.

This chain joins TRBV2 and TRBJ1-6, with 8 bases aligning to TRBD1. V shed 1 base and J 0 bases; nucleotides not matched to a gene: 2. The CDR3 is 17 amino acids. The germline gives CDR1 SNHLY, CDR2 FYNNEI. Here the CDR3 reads CASSEGTGSSYNSPLHF. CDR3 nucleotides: TGTGCCAGCAGTGAAGGGACAGGGAGCTCCTATAATTCACCCCTCCACTTT.

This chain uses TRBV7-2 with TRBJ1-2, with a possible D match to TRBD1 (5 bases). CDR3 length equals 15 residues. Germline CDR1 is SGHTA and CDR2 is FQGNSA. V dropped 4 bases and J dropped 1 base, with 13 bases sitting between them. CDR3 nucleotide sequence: TGTGCCAGCAGCTCGTGGGGCGGGGTTAACTATGGCTACACCTTC. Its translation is CASSSWGGVNYGYTF. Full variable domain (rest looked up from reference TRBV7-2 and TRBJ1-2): GAGVSQSPSNKVTEKGKDVELRCDPISGHTALYWYRQSLGQGLEFLIYFQGNSAPDKSGLPSDRFSAERTGGSVSTLTIQRTQQEDSAVYLCASSSWGGVNYGYTFGSGTRLTVV.

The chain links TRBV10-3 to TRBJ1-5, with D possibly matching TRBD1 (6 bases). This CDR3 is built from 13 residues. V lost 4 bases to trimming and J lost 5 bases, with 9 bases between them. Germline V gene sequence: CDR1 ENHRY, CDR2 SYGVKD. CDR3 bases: TGTGCCATCAGTGTGACAGGATATCAGCCCCAGCATTTT. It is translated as CAISVTGYQPQHF.

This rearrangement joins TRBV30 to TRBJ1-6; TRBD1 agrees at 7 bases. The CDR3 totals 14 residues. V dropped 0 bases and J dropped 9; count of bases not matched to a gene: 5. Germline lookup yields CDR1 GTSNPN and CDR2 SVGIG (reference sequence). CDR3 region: CAWSVETGSSPLHF. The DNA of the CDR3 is TGTGCCTGGAGTGTAGAGACAGGGAGTTCACCCCTCCACTTT.

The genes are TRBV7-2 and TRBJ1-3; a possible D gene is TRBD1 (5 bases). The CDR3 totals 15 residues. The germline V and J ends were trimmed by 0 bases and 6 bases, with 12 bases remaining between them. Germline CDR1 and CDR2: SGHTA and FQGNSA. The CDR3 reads CASSLASRGVNTIYF. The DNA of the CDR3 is TGTGCCAGCAGCTTAGCATCAAGGGGCGTAAACACCATATATTTT.

CDR3 in DNA: TGTGCCAGCAGTTATGGGCGTAGCCAAGAGACCCAGTACTTC. Its protein product is CASSYGRSQETQYF. The V gene is TRBV6-5, the J gene TRBJ2-5, with D uncertain. The CDR3 totals 14 residues. Germline CDR1 MNHEY, CDR2 SVGAGI. V was pared by 3 bases and J by 1 base, with 9 bases between.

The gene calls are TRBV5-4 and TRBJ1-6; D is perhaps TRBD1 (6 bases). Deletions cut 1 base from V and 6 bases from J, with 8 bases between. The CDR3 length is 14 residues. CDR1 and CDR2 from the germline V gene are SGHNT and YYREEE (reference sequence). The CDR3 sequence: CASSLQGPNSPLHF. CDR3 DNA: TGTGCCAGCAGCTTGCAGGGGCCTAATTCACCCCTCCACTTT.

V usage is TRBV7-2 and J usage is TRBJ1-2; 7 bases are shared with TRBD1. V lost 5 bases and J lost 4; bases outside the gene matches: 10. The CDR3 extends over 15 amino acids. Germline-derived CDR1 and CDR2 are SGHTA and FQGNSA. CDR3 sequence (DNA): TGTGCCAGCAGCCCCCGTGCCAGGGGGACCTATGGCTACACCTTC. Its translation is CASSPRARGTYGYTF.

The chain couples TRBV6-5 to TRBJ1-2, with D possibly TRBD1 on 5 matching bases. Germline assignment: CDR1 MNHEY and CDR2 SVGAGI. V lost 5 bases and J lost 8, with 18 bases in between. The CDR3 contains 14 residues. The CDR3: CASSRLFKGSGYTF. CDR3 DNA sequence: TGTGCCAGCAGTAGGCTCTTTAAGGGGTCCGGCTACACCTTC.

In DNA form, the CDR3 reads TGTGCCAGCAACGAACTTACGGTAGCGGGAGGCAATGAGCAGTTCTTC. It encodes CASNELTVAGGNEQFF. J is TRBJ2-1 and V is TRBV7-9, with TRBD2 matching over 10 bases. The V segment lost 7 bases and the J segment 6 bases; nucleotides outside the gene matches: 12. This CDR3 contains 16 residues. Germline V lookup: CDR1 SEHNR, CDR2 FQNEAQ (reference sequence).

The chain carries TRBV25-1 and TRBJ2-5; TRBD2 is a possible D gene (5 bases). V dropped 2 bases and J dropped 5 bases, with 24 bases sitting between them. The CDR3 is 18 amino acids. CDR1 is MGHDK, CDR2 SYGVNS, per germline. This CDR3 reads CASSELPEVTGVLETQYF. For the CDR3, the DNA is TGTGCCAGCAGTGAACTTCCCGAAGTCACCGGGGTGTTGGAGACCCAGTACTTC.

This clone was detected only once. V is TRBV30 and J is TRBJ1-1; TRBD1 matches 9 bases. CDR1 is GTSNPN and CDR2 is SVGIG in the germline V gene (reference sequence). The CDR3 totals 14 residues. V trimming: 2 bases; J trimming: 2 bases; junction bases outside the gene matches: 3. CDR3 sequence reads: CAWSQDRGNTEAFF. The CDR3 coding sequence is TGTGCCTGGAGTCAGGACAGGGGAAACACTGAAGCTTTCTTT.

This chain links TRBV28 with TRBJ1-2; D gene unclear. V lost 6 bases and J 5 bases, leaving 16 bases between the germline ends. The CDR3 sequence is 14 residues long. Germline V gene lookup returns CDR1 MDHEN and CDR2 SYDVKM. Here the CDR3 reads CASSPGQEEYGYTF. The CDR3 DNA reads TGTGCCAGCAGCCCCGGGCAGGAGGAGTATGGCTACACCTTC.

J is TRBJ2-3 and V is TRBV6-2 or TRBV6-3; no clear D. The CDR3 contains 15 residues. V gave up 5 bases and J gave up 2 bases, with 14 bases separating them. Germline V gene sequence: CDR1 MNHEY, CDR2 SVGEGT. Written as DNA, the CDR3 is TGTGCCAGCAGTGTAAACTACGATTACACAGATACGCAGTATTTT. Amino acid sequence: CASSVNYDYTDTQYF.

The CDR3 region is CASNLQAGGTDTQYF. For the CDR3, the DNA is TGTGCCAGTAATCTGCAGGCAGGGGGCACAGATACGCAGTATTTT. This chain links TRBV19 with TRBJ2-3, with D tentatively TRBD1 (6 bases). Germline CDR1 and CDR2: LNHDA and SQIVND (reference sequence). Trimming removed 7 bases at V and 1 base at J, with 15 bases between. The CDR3 loop spans 15 amino acids.

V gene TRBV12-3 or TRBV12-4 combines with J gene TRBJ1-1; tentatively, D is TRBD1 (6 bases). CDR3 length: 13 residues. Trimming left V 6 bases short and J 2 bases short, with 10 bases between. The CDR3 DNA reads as TGTGCCAGCAGCCGGACAGAAAACACTGAAGCTTTCTTT. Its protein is CASSRTENTEAFF.

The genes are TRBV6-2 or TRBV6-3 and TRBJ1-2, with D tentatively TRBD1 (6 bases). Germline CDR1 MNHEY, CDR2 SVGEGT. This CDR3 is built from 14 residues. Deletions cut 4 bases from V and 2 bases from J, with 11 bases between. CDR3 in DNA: TGTGCCAGCAGTTCCGGTACAGGGAACTATGGCTACACCTTC. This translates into CASSSGTGNYGYTF.

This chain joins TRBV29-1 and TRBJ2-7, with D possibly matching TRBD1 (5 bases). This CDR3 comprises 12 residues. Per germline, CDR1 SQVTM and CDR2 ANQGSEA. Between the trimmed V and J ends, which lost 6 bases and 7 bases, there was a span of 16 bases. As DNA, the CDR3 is TGCAGCGTCCACACGCGGCAGGGAGAGCAGTACTTC. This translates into CSVHTRQGEQYF.

This CDR3 is CASSLGGPSYEQYF. The CDR3 DNA follows: TGTGCCAGCAGCTTGGGAGGACCCTCCTACGAGCAGTACTTC. The chain has TRBV7-2 and TRBJ2-7; a possible D gene is TRBD2 (6 bases). This CDR3 contains 14 residues. With 3 bases removed from V and 0 bases from J, the gap between germline ends came to 9 bases. Per the germline V gene, CDR1 is SGHTA and CDR2 is FQGNSA.

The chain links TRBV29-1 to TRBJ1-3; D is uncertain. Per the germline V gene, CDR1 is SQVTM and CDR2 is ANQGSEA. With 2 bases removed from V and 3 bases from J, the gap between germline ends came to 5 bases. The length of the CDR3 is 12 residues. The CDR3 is CSVEQYGNTIYF. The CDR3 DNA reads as TGCAGCGTTGAACAGTATGGAAACACCATATATTTT.